This T cell receptor beta chain is drawn from a study of blood T cell repertoires in COVID-19 (TCRdb year 2020). Study-level background: The collaborator samples originated in the United States, Italy and Spain and spanned the acute and convalescent phases of COVID-19. Deeply sampled blood TCRbeta repertoires from subjects exposed to, actively infected with, or recovered from COVID-19 were included in the dataset. The prospective study material was composed of cDNA or gDNA derived from T cells, B-cell-depleted T cells, or PBMCs. The samples were drawn from two sources: the first 160 participants of the ongoing ImmuneRACE study, and 1,000 to 1,500 subjects contributed by 6 global collaborators. Where available, HLA class I and class II types were obtained from metadata supplied by the sample provider rather than from assay-based typing. Sample metadata almost always included a de-identified subject ID, COVID-19 status, age in years and sex. The repertoires were released in a freely available public database intended as a resource for research on the immune response to SARS-CoV-2. What the work shows at the level of the full study, not this receptor alone: The quantity of clinical and demographic metadata differed by source and by participant and was supplied without curation.

The CDR3 holds 17 amino acids from the cysteine to the phenylalanine. Of the read, only the CDR3 DNA is kept; its 51 bases are in frame from base 1. V is pruned by 0 bases and J by 4 bases, leaving 6 bases of the junction without a gene match. The germline V gene (reference sequence) gives CDR1 as LNHDA and CDR2 as SQIVND. Notes on this clone: The specificity of this receptor is unknown. No much larger clone is present one base from it, and per-base qualities are unavailable.

TCRbeta CDR3 regions were amplified from genomic DNA using the immunoSEQ Assay, a bias-controlled multiplex PCR. Under the source paper's analysis protocol: Within the assay, amplification of reference gene primers was used to estimate how many nucleated cells each sample contained. Sequence reads were collapsed and filtered to measure the absolute abundance of every unique TCRbeta CDR3 rearrangement. For each sample, productive Simpson clonality was calculated by taking the square root of Simpson's diversity index across productive rearrangements. In TCRdb, the immuneACCESS table is reduced to in-frame sequences with V and J assigned. These tables do not hold every clone; where another copy was compared, an unresolved V gene accounts for under half, and the others remain unexplained. Clone size and the V and J calls come from that table; the DNA yielded D and trimming. This sample holds about 190,000 clones; 82% were observed only once. The ten largest clones add up to approximately 8.1% of the sample.

One collaborating source in Seattle enrolled patients during active infection and followed them longitudinally through the course of disease. Each collaborating institution followed its own protocols to collect whole blood in K2EDTA tubes. Collaborator samples were shipped for TCRbeta analysis as frozen whole blood, isolated PBMCs, or DNA extracted from either sample type. The chain was built from TRBV19 and TRBJ2-3; 11 nucleotides in the junction match TRBD2. This TCR was sampled from a woman aged 60-75 years with COVID-19, enrolled during active disease. Sequencing was carried out using peripheral blood. The DNA sequence reads TGTGCCAGTAGTATAGACGCACCGGGACTAGCGGCAGATACGCAGTATTTT. Its amino acids are CASSIDAPGLAADTQYF.